This T cell receptor beta chain was observed in a study of cytomegalovirus exposure and HLA in healthy donors. Overall study findings and caveats: Most CMV-associated TCR beta chains appeared HLA-restricted in a later analysis. Sequencing probably produced one cluster of sequence variants that were highly shared. Reports indicated that the classifier achieved high specificity and sensitivity in diagnosing cytomegalovirus status.

The V gene lost 0 bases and the J gene lost 0 bases, with 15 bases spanning the gap. The germline CDR1 and CDR2 sequences are MNHNS and SASEGT. This CDR3 is built from 18 residues. To note about this clone: Its antigen remains unidentified.

60 Vbeta and 13 Jbeta primers were used in PCR. Here immunoSEQ multiplex PCR was the method, and the copy in TCRdb shows in-frame clones only, minus some. The sample comprises about 170,000 clones, roughly 73% of which are singletons, and 2.5% to 4% rests with the top ten. The chain carries TRBV6-1 and TRBJ2-1; no clear D. Source material: PBMCs. This TCR was sampled from a female donor in good health and CMV-seronegative. The CDR3 reads CASSEALLPESSYNEQFF. DNA for the CDR3: TGTGCCAGCAGTGAAGCCCTTTTACCGGAGAGCTCCTACAATGAGCAGTTCTTC.